This T cell receptor beta chain was identified during a study of shared clonotypes between healthy human individuals. Comment on this clone: Its antigen remains unknown.

Findings of the study overall: Large sequencing depth failed to make sorted-subset sequencing complete, rarefaction showed. The sampled material consisted only of blood, and tissue repertoires are likely to differ.

The authors ran the assay at deep level. The method was immunoSEQ multiplex PCR; TCRdb's version includes in-frame clones alone and lacks a portion of them. The data contain millions of clones, approximately 95% of them singletons. This CDR3 has 13 amino acids. The V and J ends lost 0 bases and 9 bases respectively, with 7 bases between them. Germline V gene data show CDR1 as SGHNT and CDR2 as YYREEE (reference sequence). The sample was naive CD4+ T cells sorted from blood. This sample's subset: CD45RA+ positively selected. V and J are TRBV5-4 and TRBJ1-6; a possible D gene is TRBD1 (5 bases). The source is a young man in good health. The DNA of the CDR3 is TGTGCCAGCAGCTTGGGGGGCCGTTCACCCCTCCACTTT. Translating gives CASSLGGRSPLHF. Supplemented by reference TRBV5-4 and TRBJ1-6, the full variable domain reads ETGVTQSPTHLIKTRGQQVTLRCSSQSGHNTVSWYQQALGQGPQFIFQYYREEENGRGNFPPRFSGLQFPNYSSELNVNALELDDSALYLCASSLGGRSPLHFGNGTRLTVT.